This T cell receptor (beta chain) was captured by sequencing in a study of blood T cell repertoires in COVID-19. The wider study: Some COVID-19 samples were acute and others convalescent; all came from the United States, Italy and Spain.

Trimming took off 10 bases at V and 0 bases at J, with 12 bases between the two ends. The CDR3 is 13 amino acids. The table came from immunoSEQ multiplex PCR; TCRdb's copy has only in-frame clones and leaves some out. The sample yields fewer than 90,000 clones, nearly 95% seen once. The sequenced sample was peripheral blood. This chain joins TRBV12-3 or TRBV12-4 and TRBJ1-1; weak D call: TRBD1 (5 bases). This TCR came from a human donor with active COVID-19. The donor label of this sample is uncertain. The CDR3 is CATWTSLNTEAFF. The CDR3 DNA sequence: TGTGCCACCTGGACATCTTTGAACACTGAAGCTTTCTTT.